The 22 T cell receptor beta chains below were found in one sample sequenced in a study of OX40 agonist ivuxolimab in advanced cancers. Data came from immunoSEQ multiplex PCR; TCRdb stores just in-frame clones and leaves some out. The sample yields tens of thousands of clones, about 87% seen once. The sequenced sample was CD4+ or CD8+ T cells sorted from blood, obtained in a trial of the OX40 agonist ivuxolimab. These receptors all come from an adult with an advanced solid tumor such as melanoma, head and neck, liver or kidney cancer.

This rearrangement joins TRBV5-8 to TRBJ1-1; TRBD1 might be the D (6 bases). Per the germline V gene, CDR1 is SGHTS and CDR2 is YDEGEE. Trimming took off 1 base at V and 4 bases at J, with 8 bases between the two ends. The CDR3 is 13 amino acids. The CDR3 spells CASSLRGITEAFF. The CDR3 coding sequence is TGTGCCAGCAGCTTGAGGGGGATCACTGAAGCTTTCTTT.

The chain couples TRBV28 to TRBJ2-3; unclear D gene. CDR1 is MDHEN, CDR2 SYDVKM, per germline. This CDR3 comprises 11 residues. The V end lost 5 bases, the J end lost 6 bases, and 6 bases lay between the germline ends. This CDR3 reads CASSLFDTQYF. CDR3 DNA: TGTGCCAGCAGTCTGTTTGATACGCAGTATTTT.

The chain carries TRBV5-1 and TRBJ2-5; D could derive from TRBD1 or TRBD2 (5 bases each). Germline CDR1 is SGHRS and CDR2 is YFSETQ. Trimming removed 3 bases at V and 5 bases at J, with 17 bases between. The CDR3 contains 15 residues. The CDR3 loop is CASSYRGVPMETQYF. The DNA for the CDR3 is TGCGCCAGCAGCTACCGGGGCGTCCCGATGGAGACCCAGTACTTC.

As DNA, the CDR3 is TGTGCCAGCAGCGTCGCGGGGGCGGACACTGAAGCTTTCTTT. Protein: CASSVAGADTEAFF. The chain joins TRBV9 to TRBJ1-1; perhaps TRBD1 as D (6 bases). Trimming removed 2 bases at V and 3 bases at J, with 11 bases between. This CDR3 contains 14 residues. The germline V gene has CDR1 SGDLS and CDR2 YYNGEE.

The chain couples TRBV28 to TRBJ2-3; D is possibly TRBD1 (5 bases). This CDR3 is built from 16 residues. V lost 2 bases to trimming and J lost 6 bases, with 18 bases between them. In germline, CDR1 is MDHEN, CDR2 SYDVKM. The DNA of the CDR3 is TGTGCCAGCAGTTTACAGGGTTTTATGATTGCGGATACGCAGTATTTT. Its translation: CASSLQGFMIADTQYF.

The chain recombines TRBV7-6 with TRBJ1-5; D not resolved. The germline gives CDR1 SGHVS, CDR2 FNYEAQ. With 5 bases removed from V and 2 bases from J, the gap between germline ends came to 7 bases. This CDR3 spans 13 amino acids. CDR3 sequence reads: CASSTQGNQPQHF. DNA for the CDR3: TGTGCCAGCAGCACCCAAGGCAATCAGCCCCAGCATTTT.

The rearrangement uses TRBV5-1 and TRBJ1-2; D is unresolved. From germline, CDR1 is SGHRS and CDR2 YFSETQ. Trimming took off 2 bases at V and 3 bases at J, with 8 bases between the two ends. The CDR3 extends over 13 amino acids. CDR3 residues: CASSFLVDYGYTF. The CDR3 region has the DNA TGCGCCAGCAGCTTCTTGGTGGACTATGGCTACACCTTC.

CDR3 DNA sequence: TGTGCCAGCAGCAAAGGTGCTCTTTTCGGGGAGCTGTTTTTT. This encodes CASSKGALFGELFF. The chain has TRBV21-1 and TRBJ2-2. TRBV21-1 is labeled a pseudogene. The CDR3 sequence is 14 residues long.

The chain employs TRBV25-1 and TRBJ2-7; 7 bases map to TRBD1. This CDR3 is 14 amino acids long. The V and J ends lost 8 bases and 7 bases, in that order; junction bases with no gene match: 14. The germline V gene has CDR1 MGHDK and CDR2 SYGVNS. Written as DNA, the CDR3 is TGTGCCAGCCAGCGAGGGACAGACTCGGGGGAGCAGTACTTC. Encoded protein: CASQRGTDSGEQYF.

V usage is TRBV18 and J usage is TRBJ1-2; unclear D gene. V lost 3 bases and J 1 base, leaving 9 bases between the germline ends. CDR3 length equals 14 residues. Germline loops: CDR1 KGHSH, CDR2 LQKENI. CDR3 protein: CASSPPTVNYGYTF. The CDR3 region has the DNA TGTGCCAGCTCACCCCCTACTGTTAACTATGGCTACACCTTC. Full variable domain (outside the CDR3, taken from reference TRBV18 and TRBJ1-2): NAGVMQNPRHLVRRRGQEARLRCSPMKGHSHVYWYRQLPEEGLKFMVYLQKENIIDESGMPKERFSAEFPKEGPSILRIQQVVRGDSAAYFCASSPPTVNYGYTFGSGTRLTVV.

The count of this clone is one. The chain carries TRBV7-9 and TRBJ2-3; D gene unclear. The CDR3 contains 11 residues. Per the germline V gene, CDR1 is SEHNR and CDR2 is FQNEAQ (reference sequence). V was shortened by 6 bases and J by 3 bases, with 4 bases between the two germline ends. The CDR3 DNA reads TGTGCCAGCAGTAGGACAGATACGCAGTATTTT. It specifies CASSRTDTQYF. The full variable domain, completed using reference TRBV7-9 and TRBJ2-3, is DTGVSQNPRHKITKRGQNVTFRCDPISEHNRLYWYRQTLGQGPEFLTYFQNEAQLEKSRLLSDRFSAERPKGSFSTLEIQRTEQGDSAMYLCASSRTDTQYFGPGTRLTVL.

In this sample, this clone turned up once. The rearrangement joins TRBV19 to TRBJ2-2, with D unresolved. The CDR3 has 13 amino acids. V lost 5 bases, J lost 4 bases, and 8 bases lay in between. CDR1 and CDR2 from the germline V gene are LNHDA and SQIVND (reference sequence). Written as DNA, the CDR3 is TGTGCCAGTAGTCAAGCCGTCACCGGGGAGCTGTTTTTT. This encodes CASSQAVTGELFF.

Here the CDR3 reads CASNPEGGTGELFF. As DNA, the CDR3 is TGCGCCAGCAACCCCGAGGGGGGGACCGGGGAGCTGTTTTTT. The rearrangement uses TRBV4-1 and TRBJ2-2; tentatively, D is TRBD2 (7 bases). Deletions cut 7 bases from V and 5 bases from J, with 14 bases between. The length of the CDR3 is 14 residues. Germline assignment: CDR1 MGHRA and CDR2 YSYEKL.

The chain combines TRBV5-1 with TRBJ2-2, with D perhaps TRBD2 (6 bases). Germline V gene sequence: CDR1 SGHRS, CDR2 YFSETQ. CDR3 length: 14 residues. V was trimmed by 3 bases and J by 6 bases, leaving 12 bases between them. CDR3 in amino acids: CASSSEGVPGELFF. For the CDR3, the DNA is TGCGCCAGCAGCTCGGAGGGAGTGCCCGGGGAGCTGTTTTTT.

The genes are TRBV11-3 and TRBJ2-5; TRBD2 aligns across 12 bases. V trimming: 5 bases; J trimming: 2 bases; junction bases outside the gene matches: 3. Germline assignment: CDR1 SGHNT and CDR2 YENEEA. CDR3 length equals 15 residues. The CDR3 loop reads CASSPGLAGQETQYF. Written as DNA, the CDR3 is TGTGCCAGCAGCCCAGGACTAGCGGGACAAGAGACCCAGTACTTC. Filled out from reference TRBV11-3 and TRBJ2-5, the complete variable domain reads EAGVVQSPRYKIIEKKQPVAFWCNPISGHNTLYWYLQNLGQGPELLIRYENEEAVDDSQLPKDRFSAERLKGVDSTLKIQPAELGDSAVYLCASSPGLAGQETQYFGPGTRLLVL.

The V gene is TRBV5-1, the J gene TRBJ2-1; D gene unclear. The CDR3 is 12 residues long. CDR1 is SGHRS, CDR2 YFSETQ, per germline. V was clipped by 5 bases and J by 7 bases, with 10 bases between them. The CDR3 loop reads CASSTLGNEQFF. CDR3 nucleotide sequence: TGCGCCAGCAGTACCCTTGGGAATGAGCAGTTCTTC.

This sequence joins TRBV29-1 and TRBJ1-4; no firm D call. In germline, CDR1 is SQVTM, CDR2 ANQGSEA. This CDR3 spans 14 amino acids. V lost 6 bases to trimming and J lost 5 bases, with 16 bases between them. The chain's CDR3 is CSVLDPNGNEKLFF. For the CDR3, the DNA is TGCAGCGTACTAGACCCGAACGGGAATGAAAAACTGTTTTTT. Based on the CDR3 plus reference TRBV29-1 and TRBJ1-4, the full variable domain is SAVISQKPSRDICQRGTSLTIQCQVDSQVTMMFWYRQQPGQSLTLIATANQGSEATYESGFVIDKFPISRPNLTFSTLTVSNMSPEDSSIYLCSVLDPNGNEKLFFGSGTQLSVL.

The V call is TRBV5-1, the J call TRBJ2-7; 12 nucleotides align to TRBD2. The CDR3 has 16 amino acids. Germline loops: CDR1 SGHRS, CDR2 YFSETQ. After removal of 2 bases from V and 4 bases from J, the junction contained 7 bases not matched to a gene. The CDR3 DNA reads TGCGCCAGCAGCTTATTGGCGCTAGCGGGAGGGTACGAGCAGTACTTC. Residues: CASSLLALAGGYEQYF.

The rearrangement links TRBV6-1 to TRBJ1-1; possibly TRBD1 for D (5 bases). CDR3 length equals 18 residues. Between the trimmed V and J ends, which lost 4 bases and 1 base, there was a span of 22 bases. Germline CDR1 MNHNS, CDR2 SASEGT. The CDR3 is CASSVALTLTARNTEAFF. The CDR3, as DNA: TGTGCCAGCAGTGTTGCGCTGACCCTGACAGCCAGGAACACTGAAGCTTTCTTT.

This chain uses TRBV6-1 with TRBJ2-7, with D perhaps TRBD2 (6 bases). Germline CDR1 MNHNS, CDR2 SASEGT. CDR3 length equals 13 residues. Deletions cut 6 bases from V and 7 bases from J, with 16 bases between. DNA for the CDR3: TGTGCCAGCAGGCCCACGGTCCTAGCGGAGCAGTACTTC. Its protein is CASRPTVLAEQYF.

The chain employs TRBV11-3 and TRBJ2-7, with 7 bases matching TRBD1. V lost 1 base to trimming and J lost 0 bases; unmatched junction nucleotides: 6. This CDR3 is 16 amino acids long. Germline V gives CDR1 SGHNT, CDR2 YENEEA. The CDR3 DNA reads as TGTGCCAGCAGCTTAGGGTCGACAGGGAACTCCTACGAGCAGTACTTC. It codes for CASSLGSTGNSYEQYF.

The CDR3 nucleotides are TGTGCCAGCAGACGGACTAGCGGGAATAAGGGAGAGACCCAGTACTTC. Its protein is CASRRTSGNKGETQYF. The rearrangement links TRBV6-6 to TRBJ2-5, with 12 bases aligning to TRBD2. Germline loops: CDR1 MNHNY, CDR2 SVGAGI (reference sequence). The V gene end was trimmed by 6 bases and the J gene end by 4 bases; junction bases not matched to a gene: 9. The CDR3 has 16 amino acids.